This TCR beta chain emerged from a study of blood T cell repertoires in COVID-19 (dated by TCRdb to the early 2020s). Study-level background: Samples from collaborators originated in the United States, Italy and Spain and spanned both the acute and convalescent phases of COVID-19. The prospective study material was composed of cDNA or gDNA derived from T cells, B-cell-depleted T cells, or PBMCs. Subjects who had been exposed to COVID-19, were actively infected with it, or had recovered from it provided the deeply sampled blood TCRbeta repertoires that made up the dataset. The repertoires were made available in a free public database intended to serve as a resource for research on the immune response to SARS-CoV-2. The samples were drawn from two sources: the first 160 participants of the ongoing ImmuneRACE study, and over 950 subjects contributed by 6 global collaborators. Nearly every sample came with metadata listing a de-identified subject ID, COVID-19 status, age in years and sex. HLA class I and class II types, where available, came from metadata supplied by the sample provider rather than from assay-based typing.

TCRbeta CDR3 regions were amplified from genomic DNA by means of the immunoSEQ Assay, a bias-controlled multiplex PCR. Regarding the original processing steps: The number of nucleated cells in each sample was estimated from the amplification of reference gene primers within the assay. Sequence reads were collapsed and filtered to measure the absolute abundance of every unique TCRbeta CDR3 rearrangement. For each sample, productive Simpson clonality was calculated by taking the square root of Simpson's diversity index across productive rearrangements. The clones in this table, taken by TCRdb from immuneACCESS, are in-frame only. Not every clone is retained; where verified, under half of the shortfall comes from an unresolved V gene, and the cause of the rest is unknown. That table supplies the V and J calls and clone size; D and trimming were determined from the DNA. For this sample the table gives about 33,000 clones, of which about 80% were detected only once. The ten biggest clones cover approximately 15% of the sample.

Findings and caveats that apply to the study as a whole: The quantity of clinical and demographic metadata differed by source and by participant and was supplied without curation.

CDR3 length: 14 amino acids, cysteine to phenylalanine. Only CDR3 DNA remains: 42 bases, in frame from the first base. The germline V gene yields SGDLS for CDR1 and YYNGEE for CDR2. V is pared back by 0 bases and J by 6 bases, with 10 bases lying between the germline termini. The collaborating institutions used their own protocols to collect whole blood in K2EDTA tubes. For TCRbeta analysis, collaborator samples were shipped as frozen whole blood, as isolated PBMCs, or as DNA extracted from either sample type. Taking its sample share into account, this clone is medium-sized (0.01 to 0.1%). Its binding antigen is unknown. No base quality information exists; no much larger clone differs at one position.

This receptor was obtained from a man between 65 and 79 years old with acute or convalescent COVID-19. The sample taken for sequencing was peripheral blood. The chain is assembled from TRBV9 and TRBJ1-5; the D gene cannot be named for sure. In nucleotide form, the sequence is TGTGCCAGCAGCGTAGGCTCCTCCGGTCAGCCCCAGCATTTT. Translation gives CASSVGSSGQPQHF.